Each of the 6 T cell receptor beta chains below was sequenced from the same sample in a study of blood T cell repertoires in COVID-19. Sequenced by immunoSEQ multiplex PCR; TCRdb stores in-frame clones only, minus some. The table includes about 240,000 clones, 75% to 90% detected once. Sequencing input: PBMCs or T cells enriched from blood (not recorded which). These receptors all come from a woman aged 40 to 50 with acute COVID-19.

The chain is built from TRBV6-1 and TRBJ1-6, with TRBD1 as a possible D gene (6 bases). CDR3 length equals 14 residues. From germline, CDR1 is MNHNS and CDR2 SASEGT. Trimming removed 1 base at V and 8 bases at J, with 9 bases between. CDR3 amino acids: CASSEDRVDSPLHF. The CDR3 nucleotides read TGTGCCAGCAGTGAAGACAGGGTGGATTCACCCCTCCACTTT.

The chain links TRBV5-1 to TRBJ1-6; 9 bases fit TRBD1. The trim removed 4 bases at V and 9 bases at J, leaving 5 bases unmatched. Germline V CDR1 and CDR2: SGHRS, YFSETQ. The CDR3 extends over 14 amino acids. Written as DNA, the CDR3 is TGCGCCAGCAGCCCCGGGACAGGGAGTTCACCCCTCCACTTT. Its protein is CASSPGTGSSPLHF.

The chain combines TRBV15 with TRBJ1-1; 7 positions match TRBD1. Losses at the gene ends were 5 bases for V and 1 base for J; bases not matched to a gene: 4. The CDR3 runs to 14 residues. The germline V gene encodes CDR1 LNHNV and CDR2 YYDKDF (reference sequence). CDR3 loop: CATSLGQRNTEAFF. DNA for the CDR3: TGTGCCACCAGCCTGGGACAGCGGAACACTGAAGCTTTCTTT. Filled out from reference TRBV15 and TRBJ1-1, the complete variable domain reads DAMVIQNPRYQVTQFGKPVTLSCSQTLNHNVMYWYQQKSSQAPKLLFHYYDKDFNNEADTPDNFQSRRPNTSFCFLDIRSPGLGDTAMYLCATSLGQRNTEAFFGQGTRLTVV.

V usage is TRBV19 and J usage is TRBJ2-2, with TRBD2 matching over 7 bases. Trimming took 5 bases from V and 5 from J; bases not matched to a gene: 14. CDR3 length: 17 amino acids. Looked up from germline, CDR1 is LNHDA and CDR2 is SQIVND (reference sequence). CDR3 in DNA: TGTGCCAGTAGTCTAGGGACTACCATGAGGGGTACCGGGGAGCTGTTTTTT. It translates to CASSLGTTMRGTGELFF.

The gene calls are TRBV18 and TRBJ1-5, with 10 bases that match TRBD1. Germline-derived CDR1 and CDR2 are KGHSH and LQKENI. Trimming took 4 bases from V and 7 from J; bases not matched to a gene: 4. The CDR3 spans 14 residues. The CDR3 sequence: CASSQMTGGQPQHF. Here the CDR3 DNA reads TGTGCCAGCTCACAGATGACAGGGGGCCAGCCCCAGCATTTT.

CDR3 DNA: TGCGCCAGCAGCCAAGCCCCCGGGAGTAGAAACAATGAGCAGTTCTTC. Translation gives CASSQAPGSRNNEQFF. This chain links TRBV4-1 with TRBJ2-1, with a weak D call TRBD2 (6 bases). The CDR3 runs to 16 residues. Germline V gene lookup returns CDR1 MGHRA and CDR2 YSYEKL. V lost 1 base and J 5 bases, leaving 15 bases between the germline ends.